There are many counts of the clone carrying this T cell receptor (beta chain). Its antigen remains unknown. The V gene end was trimmed by 7 bases and the J gene end by 4 bases; junction bases not matched to a gene: 3. CDR3 length: 11 amino acids. CDR1 and CDR2 (germline): SQVTM, ANQGSEA. Researchers prepared the TCRbeta library using unique molecular identifiers, the study reports. TCRdb re-called the PCR reads through MiXCR, storing one row per CDR3 protein. The sample comprises almost 20,000 distinct CDR3 sequences, about an eighth of which are singletons, and around 36% rests with the top ten. The sample originates from a study of T-cell reconstitution after alpha-beta-depleted transplantation in children. Regarding the study as a whole: Reportedly, roughly two months post-transplant, alpha-beta T cells arose from several hundred expanded graft clones.

This clonotype was sampled from a female patient between 2 and 15 years old who had a stem cell transplant for congenital amegakaryocytic thrombocytopenia, so the T cells may come from the graft donor. Source: PBMCs, mostly from graft donor cells, taken 60 days after TCRalphabeta/CD19-depleted stem cell transplant. The chain has TRBV29-1 and TRBJ2-5, with TRBD2 matching 7 bases. The CDR3 protein is CSGAGVETQYF. CDR3 in DNA: TGCAGCGGTGCGGGGGTAGAGACCCAGTACTTC.